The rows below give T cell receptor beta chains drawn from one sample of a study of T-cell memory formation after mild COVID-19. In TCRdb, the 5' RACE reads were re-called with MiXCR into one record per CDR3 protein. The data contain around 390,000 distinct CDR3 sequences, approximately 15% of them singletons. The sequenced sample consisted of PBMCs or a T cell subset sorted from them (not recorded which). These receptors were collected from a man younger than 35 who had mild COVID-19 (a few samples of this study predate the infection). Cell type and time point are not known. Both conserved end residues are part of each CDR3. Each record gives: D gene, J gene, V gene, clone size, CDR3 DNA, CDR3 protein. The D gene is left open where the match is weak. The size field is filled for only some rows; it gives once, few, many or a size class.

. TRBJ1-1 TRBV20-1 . TGCAGTGTGACTGGTTCGAACACTGAAGCTTTCTTT CSVTGSNTEAFF
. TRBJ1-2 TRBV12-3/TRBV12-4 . TGTGCCAGCAGTTTGCTCGAAAACTATGGCTACACCTTC CASSLLENYGYTF
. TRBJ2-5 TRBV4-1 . TGCGCCAGCAGCCAAGTTCCGCAGCAAGAGACCCAGTACTTC CASSQVPQQETQYF
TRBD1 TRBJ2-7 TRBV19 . TGTGCCAGTAGCCACGGACAGGACAGCTCCTACGAGCAGTACTTC CASSHGQDSSYEQYF
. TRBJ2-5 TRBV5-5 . TGTGCCAGCAGCCCCCCAGTGGCCCGGGAGACCCAGTACTTC CASSPPVARETQYF
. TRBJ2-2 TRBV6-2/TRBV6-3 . TGTGCCAGCTCCCCGGACGCATCCCATGGGGAGCTGTTTTTT CASSPDASHGELFF
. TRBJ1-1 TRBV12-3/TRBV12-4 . TGTGCCAGCACCGGAAGGCGACGTTCCCCTGAAGCTTTCTTT CASTGRRRSPEAFF
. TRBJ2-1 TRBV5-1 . TGCGCCAGCAGCTTGGAGCGGGTTGGGACGTATGAGCAGTTCTTC CASSLERVGTYEQFF
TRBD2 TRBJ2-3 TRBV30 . TGTGCCGGGAGCACCGGGGGGACCAGCACAGATACGCAGTATTTT CAGSTGGTSTDTQYF
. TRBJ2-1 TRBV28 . TGTGCCAGCAGTTTTTTGCACGGTGAGCAGTTCTTC CASSFLHGEQFF
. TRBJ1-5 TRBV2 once TGTGCCAGCAGTTTTTCCACAGATTCTCGGAATCAGCCCCAGCATTTT CASSFSTDSRNQPQHF
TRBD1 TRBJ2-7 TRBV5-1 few TGCGCCAGCAGCGACTCCGGACAGGGGGCGATCGAGCAGTACTTC CASSDSGQGAIEQYF
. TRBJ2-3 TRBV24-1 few TGTGCCACCAGTGATTTGGCTCGACCCACAGATACGCAGTATTTT CATSDLARPTDTQYF
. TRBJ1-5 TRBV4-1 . TGCGCCAGCAGCCCCCGGGCCGGGACCCCGGTGCATTTT CASSPRAGTPVHF
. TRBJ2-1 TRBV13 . TGTGCCAGCAGCGAACAGGGTGGTCTGGACGCCAATGAGCAGTTCTTC CASSEQGGLDANEQFF
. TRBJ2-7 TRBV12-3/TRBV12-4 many TGTGCCAGCAGTCTCACTCGAAGGCACTACGAGCAGTACTTC CASSLTRRHYEQYF
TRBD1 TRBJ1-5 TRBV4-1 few TGCGCCAGCAGCCAAGATTTCCAGGGGGGCAATCAGCCCCAGCATTTT CASSQDFQGGNQPQHF
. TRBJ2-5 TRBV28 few TGTGCCAGCAGTCCAGTTTTCGGCGTCGGAGGAGAGACCCAGTACTTC CASSPVFGVGGETQYF
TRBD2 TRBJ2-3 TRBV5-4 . TGTGCCAGCAGATCCGGGACTAGCGAACGAGATACGCAGTATTTT CASRSGTSERDTQYF
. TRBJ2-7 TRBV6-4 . TGTGCCAGCAGTGAGGTGGGGACCTACGAGCAGTACTTC CASSEVGTYEQYF
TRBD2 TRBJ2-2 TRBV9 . TGTGCCAGCAGCGTAGTAGCGGGGGGGAACACCGGGGAGCTGTTTTTT CASSVVAGGNTGELFF
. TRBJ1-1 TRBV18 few TGTGCCAGCTCACTAACCCCAGAGACAGTGGCGAACACTGAAGCTTTCTTT CASSLTPETVANTEAFF
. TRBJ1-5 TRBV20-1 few TGCAGTGCTAGAGACTTTTCCAATCAGCCCCAGCATTTT CSARDFSNQPQHF
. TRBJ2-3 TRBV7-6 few TGTGCCAGCAGCTTAGCGGGGGGTACCCCCTTCACAGATACGCAGTATTTT CASSLAGGTPFTDTQYF
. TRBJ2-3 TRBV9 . TGTGCCAGCAGCGGGACAACGAGCACAGATACGCAGTATTTT CASSGTTSTDTQYF
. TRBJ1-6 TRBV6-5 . TGTGCCAGCAGTTACGCCTTTAATTCACCCCTCCACTTT CASSYAFNSPLHF
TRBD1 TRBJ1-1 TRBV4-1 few TGCGCCAGCAGCCCGGGACAGGGTTTCGCTGAAGCTTTCTTT CASSPGQGFAEAFF
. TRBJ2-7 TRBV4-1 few TGCGCCAGCAGCCAAGAATTCAGGCCGTCCTACGAGCAGTACTTC CASSQEFRPSYEQYF
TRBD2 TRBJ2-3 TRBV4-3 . TGCGCCAGCAGCCGGCAAATAGCGGGGGGGCACACAGATACGCAGTATTTT CASSRQIAGGHTDTQYF
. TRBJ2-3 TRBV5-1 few TGCGCCAGCAGGGCTGATGCGGATACGCAGTATTTT CASRADADTQYF
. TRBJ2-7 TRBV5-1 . TGCGCCAGCAGCTTGGAGACCTACGAGCAGTACTTC CASSLETYEQYF
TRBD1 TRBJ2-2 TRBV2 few TGTGCCAGCAGCACAGGGGGCGCGGGCGGGGAGCTGTTTTTT CASSTGGAGGELFF
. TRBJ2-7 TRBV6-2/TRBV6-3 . TGTGCCAGCAGTTACATCCGGACACCAGACGTGAAGCAGTACTTC CASSYIRTPDVKQYF
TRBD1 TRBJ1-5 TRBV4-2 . TGTGCCAGCAGCCAACTGACAGGGGTTCAGCCCCAGCATTTT CASSQLTGVQPQHF
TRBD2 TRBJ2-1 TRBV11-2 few TGTGCCAGCAGCCCGAGGGCGGTGCGGGGGGGCGATGAGCAGTTCTTC CASSPRAVRGGDEQFF
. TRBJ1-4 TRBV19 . TGTGCCAGTAGGCGCAGAATTAATGAAAAACTGTTTTTT CASRRRINEKLFF
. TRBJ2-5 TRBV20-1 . TGCAGTGCTAGGGCCCGCCTGGAGTGGGAGACCCAGTACTTC CSARARLEWETQYF
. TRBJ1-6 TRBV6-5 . TGTGCCAGCCGAACAGTAGGTTATAATTCACCCCTCCACTTT CASRTVGYNSPLHF
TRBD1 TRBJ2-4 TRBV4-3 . TGCGCCAGCAGCCAGGGACAGGGAGGAATTCAGTACTTC CASSQGQGGIQYF
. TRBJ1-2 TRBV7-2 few TGTGCCAGCAGCTTGCCCCGGGCCGCCTCTCCGGCTAACTATGGCTACACCTTC CASSLPRAASPANYGYTF
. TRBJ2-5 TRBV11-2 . TGTGCCAGCAGGGTCCGGGTTGGCCAAGAGACCCAGTACTTC CASRVRVGQETQYF
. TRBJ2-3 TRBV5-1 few TGCGCCAGCAGCCCCGGGGCGGCAGTAGGAGATACGCAGTATTTT CASSPGAAVGDTQYF
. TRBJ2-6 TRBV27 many TGTGCCAGCAGTCCCATGGTGGGTGTCGCTGGGGCCAACGTCCTGACTTTC CASSPMVGVAGANVLTF
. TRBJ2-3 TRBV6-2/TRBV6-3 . TGTGCCAGCAGTCGAACCGTTAGCACAGATACGCAGTATTTT CASSRTVSTDTQYF
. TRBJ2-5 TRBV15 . TGTGCCACCAGCAGGGACATACTACAAGAGACCCAGTACTTC CATSRDILQETQYF
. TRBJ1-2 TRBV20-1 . TGCAGTCTACGGGGTCTGAATGGCTACACCTTC CSLRGLNGYTF
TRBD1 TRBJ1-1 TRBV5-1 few TGCGCCAGCAGCTCAAGTACAGGGGACATTGAAGCTTTCTTT CASSSSTGDIEAFF
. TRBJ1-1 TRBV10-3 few TGTGCCACCGCCGTAGGGGGGACTGAAGCTTTCTTT CATAVGGTEAFF
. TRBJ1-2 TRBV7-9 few TGTGCCAGCAGCTACGGCAGCCTTAACTATGGCTACACCTTC CASSYGSLNYGYTF